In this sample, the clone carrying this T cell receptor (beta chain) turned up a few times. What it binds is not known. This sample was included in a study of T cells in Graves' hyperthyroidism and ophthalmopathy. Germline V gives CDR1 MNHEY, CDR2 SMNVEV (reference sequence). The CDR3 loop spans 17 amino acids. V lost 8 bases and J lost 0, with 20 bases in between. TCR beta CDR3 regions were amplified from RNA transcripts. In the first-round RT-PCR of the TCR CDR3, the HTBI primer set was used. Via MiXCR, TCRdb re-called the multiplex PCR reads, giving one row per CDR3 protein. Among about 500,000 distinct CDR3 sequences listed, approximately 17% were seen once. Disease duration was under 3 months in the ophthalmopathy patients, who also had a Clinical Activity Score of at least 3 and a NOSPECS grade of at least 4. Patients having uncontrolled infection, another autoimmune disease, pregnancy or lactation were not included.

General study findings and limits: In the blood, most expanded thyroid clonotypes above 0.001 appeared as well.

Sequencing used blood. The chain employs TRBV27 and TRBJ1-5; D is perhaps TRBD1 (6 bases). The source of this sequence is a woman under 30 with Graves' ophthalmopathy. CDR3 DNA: TGTGCCAGCCGCAAGGGGGACGGTATTAATAGCAATCAGCCCCAGCATTTT. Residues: CASRKGDGINSNQPQHF.